This TCR beta chain was recorded in a study of CD8+ T cells in alopecia areata. This CDR3 has 15 amino acids. Germline assignment: CDR1 SEHNR and CDR2 FQNEAQ (reference sequence). V gave up 5 bases and J gave up 1 base, with 15 bases separating them. The sequencing template was cDNA reverse transcribed from extracted RNA. Using immunoSEQ multiplex PCR, the repertoire was profiled, and TCRdb retains in-frame clones only, with some absent. Found here are 40,000 to 50,000 clones, approximately 65% of them singletons; the top ten hold about 21%. Treatment noted: oral pan-JAK inhibitor, 5-10 mg twice daily. Starting from PBMCs, sorting isolated CD4+ and CD8+ T cells. Study results and caveats: Tofacitinib produced a significant decrease in scalp clonality and in expanded CD8+ clones among the top 100.

Remarks on this clone: The antigen remains unidentified.

This material consisted of CD8+ T cells sorted from blood, taken at week 4, from a patient treated with tofacitinib. The clonotype originates from a human donor with alopecia areata. The chain joins TRBV7-9 to TRBJ2-7; tentatively, D is TRBD1 (6 bases). The CDR3 region is CASSLEDSLSYEQYF. For the CDR3, the DNA is TGTGCCAGCAGCCTCGAGGACAGCCTATCCTACGAGCAGTACTTC.